Below, 16 T cell receptor beta chains from the same sample are listed, as sequenced in a study of T cells in Graves' hyperthyroidism and ophthalmopathy (dated by TCRdb to between 2017 and 2020). Libraries were made using multiplex PCR. The listed sequencing device is Illumina HiSeq 2000. TCR beta CDR3 regions were amplified from RNA transcripts. For the first round of RT-PCR on the TCR CDR3, the HTBI primer set was used together with the Qiagen OneStep RT-PCR kit. The raw public reads went through TCRdb reprocessing: fastp at Q25, MiXCR clone calling, in-frame beta chains kept. Every CDR3 protein is listed once, alongside the most common genes and DNA of its rows. This sample gives roughly 500,000 distinct CDR3 sequences in total; roughly 25% of them show up just once. Of the sample, 11% falls within the top ten clones. The sample consisted of blood. Receptors originate from a woman aged 30 to 39 with Graves' ophthalmopathy.

In this sample, this clonotype turned up many times. A read error may explain this, as a much larger clone is one base away. The rearrangement uses TRBV6-1 and TRBJ1-2, with a possible D match to TRBD1 (5 bases). CDR3 size: 14 residues. Germline values: CDR1 MNHNS, CDR2 SASEGT. In nucleotides, the CDR3 is TGTGCCAGCAGCTCCGGGACGGAAATCTATGGCTACGCCTTC. It codes for CASSSGTEIYGYAF.

A word on this clonotype: Germline is not matched at one junction end, which may reflect a read error. The chain recombines TRBV18 with TRBJ1-2; no reliable D call. The CDR3 is made up of 13 amino acids. CDR1 and CDR2 from the germline V gene are KGHSH and LQKENI. The CDR3 loop reads CASSPRWADGYTF. The CDR3 nucleotides read TGTGCCAGCTCCCCACGTTGGGCAGATGGCTACACCTTC.

The chain joins TRBV30 to TRBJ2-2, with 7 nucleotides matching TRBD1. The J segment lost 7 bases and the V segment lost 0 bases, leaving 11 bases of the junction unmatched. There are 16 residues in the CDR3. The germline CDR1 and CDR2 sequences are GTSNPN and SVGIG (reference sequence). CDR3 in amino acids: CAWSVRTGPGGGELFF. Here the CDR3 DNA reads TGTGCCTGGAGTGTACGGACAGGACCGGGCGGCGGGGAGCTGTTTTTT.

In this sample, this clonotype turned up many times. V gene TRBV28 combines with J gene TRBJ2-5, with D unresolved. The V gene lost 10 bases and the J gene lost 2 bases, with 20 bases spanning the gap. CDR1 MDHEN and CDR2 SYDVKM come from the germline V gene. This CDR3 contains 15 residues. CDR3 protein: CATNPRMDEQETQYF. CDR3 in DNA: TGTGCCACCAATCCCCGTATGGACGAACAAGAGACCCAGTACTTC.

This clonotype was seen only a few times. The chain joins TRBV18 to TRBJ1-1; 7 bases are shared with TRBD1. Germline loops: CDR1 KGHSH, CDR2 LQKENI. This CDR3 contains 16 residues. V shed 3 bases, J shed 1 base, and the junction held 8 bases outside the gene matches. The CDR3 bases are TGTGCCAGCTCACCCCAGACAGGGACGCAGAACACTGAAGCTTTCTTT. Its protein is CASSPQTGTQNTEAFF.

The V gene is TRBV12-3 or TRBV12-4, the J gene TRBJ1-5; 9 bases are a match to TRBD1. CDR3 length: 16 amino acids. V gave up 3 bases and J gave up 6 bases; unmatched junction bases: 9. CDR3 coding DNA: TGTGCCAGCAGTTTCGGTGGAACAGGGGGCATTCAGCCCCAGCATTTT. Amino acids: CASSFGGTGGIQPQHF.

This clonotype has a count of ten or more. The chain joins TRBV5-8 to TRBJ2-5; no definite D call. Per germline, CDR1 SGHTS and CDR2 YDEGEE. The CDR3 totals 14 residues. Trimming pared 2 bases from V and 1 base from J, leaving 9 bases between. As DNA, the CDR3 is TGTGCCAGCAGCTTCGGCTGGACCCAAGAGACCCAGTACTTC. This sequence encodes CASSFGWTQETQYF.

The chain is built from TRBV30 and TRBJ2-5; a possible D gene is TRBD1 (5 bases). The CDR3 is 13 residues long. The germline V and J ends were trimmed by 4 bases and 2 bases, with 11 bases remaining between them. Germline V gene sequence: CDR1 GTSNPN, CDR2 SVGIG (reference sequence). The DNA for the CDR3 is TGTGCCTGGACTAGACAGACTCAAGAGACCCAGTACTTC. Translating it yields CAWTRQTQETQYF.

This clonotype was counted many times. CDR3 loop: CASMAGTGDSQPQHF. The CDR3 coding sequence is TGTGCCAGTATGGCGGGGACAGGGGATAGTCAGCCCCAGCATTTT. This chain connects TRBV19 to TRBJ1-5; 10 bases are a match to TRBD1. CDR1 and CDR2 (germline): LNHDA, SQIVND (reference sequence). The CDR3 totals 15 residues. Trimming took 7 bases from V and 6 from J; bases not matched to a gene: 9.

As for this clonotype: This may arise from a read error, as a much more abundant clone is one base away. The J gene is TRBJ2-2, the V gene TRBV11-2, with unresolved D. The length of the CDR3 is 14 residues. V was trimmed by 11 bases and J by 6 bases, leaving 19 bases between them. CDR1 SGHAT and CDR2 FQNNGV come from the germline V gene. CDR3 residues: CAAKLNSIAGELFF. CDR3 sequence (DNA): TGTGCCGCCAAGCTTAATTCCATAGCCGGGGAGCTGTTTTTT.

This clonotype has more than one count but fewer than ten. V and J are TRBV19 and TRBJ2-1; 7 bases are shared with TRBD1. The CDR3 loop spans 13 amino acids. Trimming removed 4 bases from V and 4 bases from J; junction bases left unmatched: 1. Germline CDR1 and CDR2: LNHDA and SQIVND (reference sequence). This CDR3 is CASSRDSYNEQFF. The CDR3 DNA follows: TGTGCCAGTAGTAGGGACAGTTACAATGAGCAGTTCTTC.

This clonotype was seen more than once but under ten times. V is TRBV6-1 and J is TRBJ1-2; 7 bases align to TRBD1. Germline V lookup: CDR1 MNHNS, CDR2 SASEGT. V was clipped by 4 bases and J by 7 bases; unmatched bases: 15. The CDR3 spans 16 residues. CDR3 sequence: CASSAQRQGGSFGYTF. The CDR3 DNA is TGTGCCAGCAGTGCCCAACGACAGGGTGGGAGTTTTGGCTACACCTTC.

This clonotype came up many times. The chain has TRBV15 and TRBJ2-7; possible D gene TRBD2, 5 bases. The V end lost 0 bases, the J end lost 5 bases, and 14 bases lay between the germline ends. Germline CDR1 LNHNV, CDR2 YYDKDF (reference sequence). This CDR3 is built from 15 residues. The CDR3: CATSRDLGKFNEQYF. CDR3 nucleotides: TGTGCCACCAGCAGAGATCTCGGGAAATTCAACGAGCAGTACTTC.

At least ten counts were recorded for this clonotype. The V call is TRBV6-2 or TRBV6-3, the J call TRBJ2-5; D is perhaps TRBD1 or TRBD2 (5 bases each). The CDR3 covers 14 residues. CDR1 is MNHEY, CDR2 SVGEGT, per germline. V lost 2 bases, J lost 5 bases, and 12 bases lay in between. Here the CDR3 DNA reads TGTGCCAGCAGTTACGGGGCAGGAGGCGAGACCCAGTACTTC. Protein: CASSYGAGGETQYF.

This clonotype was detected ten times or more. The rearrangement links TRBV6-2 or TRBV6-3 to TRBJ2-6, with D perhaps being TRBD1 or TRBD2 (5 bases each). Trimming stripped 2 bases from V and 0 bases from J, with 14 bases between. The length of the CDR3 is 18 residues. The germline CDR1 and CDR2 sequences are MNHEY and SVGEGT. The CDR3 DNA is TGTGCCAGCAGTTACGAGGGCAGGGTATCCTCTGGGGCCAACGTCCTGACTTTC. Amino acid sequence: CASSYEGRVSSGANVLTF.

This clonotype has ten or more counts. The chain combines TRBV2 with TRBJ1-1, with 7 bases matching TRBD1. The trim removed 1 base at V and 3 bases at J, leaving 11 bases unmatched. Germline loops: CDR1 SNHLY, CDR2 FYNNEI. This CDR3 has 17 amino acids. CDR3 protein: CASSEGPQTGRHTEAFF. In nucleotides, the CDR3 is TGTGCCAGCAGTGAAGGACCCCAGACAGGGCGGCACACTGAAGCTTTCTTT.